This T cell receptor beta chain was documented in a study of OX40 agonist ivuxolimab in advanced cancers. Study in general: Patients were dosed intravenously with ivuxolimab at 0.01 to 10 mg/kg every 2 weeks.

The V segment lost 3 bases and the J segment 6 bases; nucleotides outside the gene matches: 6. This CDR3 is built from 17 residues. Germline-derived CDR1 and CDR2 are MDHEN and SYDVKM. The assay was immunoSEQ multiplex PCR, and TCRdb's table has in-frame clones only and misses some. The table shows under 25,000 clones, with 84% occurring only once. The receptor was isolated from an adult with an advanced solid tumor such as melanoma, head and neck, liver or kidney cancer. The input for sequencing was CD4+ or CD8+ T cells sorted from blood, taken in a trial of the OX40 agonist ivuxolimab. The chain uses TRBV28 and TRBJ2-2, with 14 bases identical to TRBD2. CDR3 protein: CASSFQGLAGAAGELFF. In nucleotides, the CDR3 is TGTGCCAGCAGTTTTCAGGGACTAGCGGGAGCCGCCGGGGAGCTGTTTTTT.